The 4 T cell receptor beta chains below all came from one sample that was sequenced in a study of T cell responses to AZD1222 COVID-19 vaccine. Some clones are missing from TCRdb's copy, which holds only in-frame ones; the method was immunoSEQ multiplex PCR. The top ten clones hold around 0.96% of a sample with 120,000 or so clones, 80% to 95% of them seen once. Sample: peripheral blood, taken on day 0 of AZD1222 vaccination. The receptors stem from an adult in good health.

The gene calls are TRBV6-6 and TRBJ2-3; D perhaps matches TRBD1 (5 bases). V was cut by 4 bases and J by 2 bases, with 10 bases left in between. The CDR3 is 14 amino acids. The germline gives CDR1 MNHNY, CDR2 SVGAGI (reference sequence). The CDR3 region is CASSFGHLTDTQYF. For the CDR3, the DNA is TGTGCCAGCAGTTTTGGACACCTCACAGATACGCAGTATTTT.

The V gene is TRBV12-5, the J gene TRBJ1-5; D call uncertain. V lost 3 bases to trimming and J lost 4 bases, with 7 bases between them. The CDR3 totals 13 residues. Per germline, CDR1 LGHNT and CDR2 FRNRAP. Here the CDR3 DNA reads TGTGCTAGTGGTTTCTCTCCGAATCAGCCCCAGCATTTT. Translating it yields CASGFSPNQPQHF.

This clone was recorded a few times. The chain recombines TRBV29-1 with TRBJ1-2, with TRBD1 identical over 10 bases. Germline V CDR1 and CDR2: SQVTM, ANQGSEA. There are 11 residues in the CDR3. The V and J ends lost 7 bases and 5 bases, in that order; junction bases with no gene match: 1. CDR3 sequence (DNA): TGCAGCGGACAGGGGGCTTATGGCTACACCTTC. Protein product: CSGQGAYGYTF.

The gene calls are TRBV6-5 and TRBJ1-5, with unresolved D. The germline V and J ends were trimmed by 6 bases and 4 bases, with 16 bases remaining between them. This CDR3 region has 15 residues. Per germline, CDR1 MNHEY and CDR2 SVGAGI. The CDR3 here is CASSSRSTGNQPQHF. The CDR3 DNA reads as TGTGCCAGCAGCTCGAGAAGTACGGGGAATCAGCCCCAGCATTTT.